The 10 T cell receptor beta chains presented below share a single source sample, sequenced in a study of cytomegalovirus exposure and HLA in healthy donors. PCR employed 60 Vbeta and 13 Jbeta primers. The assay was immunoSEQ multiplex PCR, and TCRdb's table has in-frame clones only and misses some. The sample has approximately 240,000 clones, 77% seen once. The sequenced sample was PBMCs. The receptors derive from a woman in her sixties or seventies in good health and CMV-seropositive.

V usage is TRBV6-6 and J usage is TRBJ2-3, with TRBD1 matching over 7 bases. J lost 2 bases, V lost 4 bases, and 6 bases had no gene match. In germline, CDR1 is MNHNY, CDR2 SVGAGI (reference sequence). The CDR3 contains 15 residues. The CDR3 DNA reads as TGTGCCAGCAGTTTTCGACAGGGTATCACAGATACGCAGTATTTT. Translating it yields CASSFRQGITDTQYF.

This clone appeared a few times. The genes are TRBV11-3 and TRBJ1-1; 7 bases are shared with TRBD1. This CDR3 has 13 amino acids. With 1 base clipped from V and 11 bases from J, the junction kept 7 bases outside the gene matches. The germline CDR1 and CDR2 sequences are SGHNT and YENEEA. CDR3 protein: CASSLGGGRGAFF. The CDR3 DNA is TGTGCCAGCAGCTTAGGCGGCGGCAGGGGGGCTTTCTTT.

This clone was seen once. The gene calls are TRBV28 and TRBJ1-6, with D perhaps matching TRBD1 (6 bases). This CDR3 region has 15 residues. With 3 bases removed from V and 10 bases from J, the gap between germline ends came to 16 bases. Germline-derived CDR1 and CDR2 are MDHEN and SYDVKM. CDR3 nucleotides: TGTGCCAGCAGTTTCAATCAGGGGTTAGGGTCACCCCTCCACTTT. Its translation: CASSFNQGLGSPLHF.

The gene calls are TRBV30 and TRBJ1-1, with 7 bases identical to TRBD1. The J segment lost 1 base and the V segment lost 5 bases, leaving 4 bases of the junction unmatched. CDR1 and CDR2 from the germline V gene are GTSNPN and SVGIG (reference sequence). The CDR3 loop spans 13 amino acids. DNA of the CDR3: TGTGCCTGGGAAGGACAGGAGAACACTGAAGCTTTCTTT. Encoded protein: CAWEGQENTEAFF.

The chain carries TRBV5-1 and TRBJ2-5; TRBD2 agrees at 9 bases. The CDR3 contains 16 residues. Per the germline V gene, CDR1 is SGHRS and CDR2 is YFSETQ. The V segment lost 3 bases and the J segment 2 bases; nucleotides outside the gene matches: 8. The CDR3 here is CASSSLAGGRQETQYF. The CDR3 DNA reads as TGCGCCAGCAGCTCCCTCGCGGGGGGGCGGCAAGAGACCCAGTACTTC.

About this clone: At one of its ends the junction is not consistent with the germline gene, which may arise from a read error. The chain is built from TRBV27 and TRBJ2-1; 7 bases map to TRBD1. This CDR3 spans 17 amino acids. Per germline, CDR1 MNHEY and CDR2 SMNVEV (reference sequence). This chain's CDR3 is CAGSPHLTGNSYNEQFF. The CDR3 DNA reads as TGTGCCGGCAGTCCCCATCTGACAGGGAACTCCTACAATGAGCAGTTCTTC.

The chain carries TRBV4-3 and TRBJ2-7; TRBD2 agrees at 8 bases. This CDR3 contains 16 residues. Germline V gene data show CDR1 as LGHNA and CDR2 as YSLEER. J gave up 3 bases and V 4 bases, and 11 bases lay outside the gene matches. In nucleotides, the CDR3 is TGCGCCAGCAGCCTAGCCCGGGGTAGCGGGGTCTACGAGCAGTACTTC. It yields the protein CASSLARGSGVYEQYF.

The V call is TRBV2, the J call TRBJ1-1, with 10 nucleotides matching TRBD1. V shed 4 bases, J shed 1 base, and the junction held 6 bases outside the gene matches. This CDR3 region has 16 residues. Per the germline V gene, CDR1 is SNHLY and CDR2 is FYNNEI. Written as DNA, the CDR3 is TGTGCCAGCAGTGTATCAAGGGACAGGGGGAACACTGAAGCTTTCTTT. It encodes CASSVSRDRGNTEAFF.

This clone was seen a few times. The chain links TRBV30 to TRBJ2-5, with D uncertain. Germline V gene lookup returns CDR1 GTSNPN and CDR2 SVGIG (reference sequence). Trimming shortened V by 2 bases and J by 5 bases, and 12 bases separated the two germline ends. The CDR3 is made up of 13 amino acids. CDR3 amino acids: CAWSPRSGETQYF. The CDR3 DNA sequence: TGTGCCTGGAGTCCGCGCTCCGGGGAGACCCAGTACTTC.

CDR3: CASSYSTARANYGYTF. CDR3 in DNA: TGTGCCAGCAGTTACTCGACAGCTCGAGCTAACTATGGCTACACCTTC. The rearrangement joins TRBV6-5 to TRBJ1-2; D is possibly TRBD1 (5 bases). The CDR3 extends over 16 amino acids. V lost 0 bases to trimming and J lost 0 bases, with 11 bases between them. The V gene's germline CDR1 is MNHEY and CDR2 SVGAGI.